These 25 T cell receptor beta chains originate from one sample sequenced in a study of regulatory T cells in long-lasting Graves disease. Libraries of TCR beta came from iRepertoire HTBI primers plus Arm-PCR of CDR3 regions. MiXCR, run by TCRdb on the multiplex PCR reads, gives a single entry per CDR3 protein. The data contain about 530,000 distinct CDR3 sequences, more than 15% of them singletons. The time point denotes: newly diagnosed GD, antithyroid drugs for less than 3 months. RNA isolated from PBMCs was used to make the TCR library. This sample also appeared in a second study, on T cells in Graves' hyperthyroidism and ophthalmopathy.

This material consisted of peripheral blood mononuclear cells (PBMCs), taken at new diagnosis, from a patient treated with antithyroid drugs. The source is a woman aged 40 to 65 with Graves disease.

This chain uses TRBV11-3 with TRBJ1-6; D possibly corresponds to TRBD1 (6 bases). Germline assignment: CDR1 SGHNT and CDR2 YENEEA. Trimming removed 4 bases from V and 5 bases from J, with 12 bases in between. The CDR3 loop spans 15 amino acids. The CDR3 region is CASSWGPDHNSPLHF. CDR3 nucleotides: TGTGCCAGCAGCTGGGGGCCCGACCATAATTCACCCCTCCACTTT.

Points on this clonotype: One end of the junction fails to match germline, which may point to a read error. The J gene is TRBJ1-3, the V gene TRBV6-2 or TRBV6-3; D unresolved. The CDR3 totals 15 residues. The germline gives CDR1 MNHEY, CDR2 SVGEGT. The CDR3 protein is CASRPDRVWGSTIYF. The CDR3 nucleotides read TGTGCCAGCAGACCCGATCGCGTATGGGGAAGCACCATATATTTT.

The chain recombines TRBV10-1 with TRBJ1-4; 7 bases fit TRBD1. The CDR3 covers 14 residues. The V gene end was trimmed by 3 bases and the J gene end by 6 bases; junction bases not matched to a gene: 4. Per germline, CDR1 WNHNN and CDR2 SYGVQD (reference sequence). CDR3 bases: TGCGCCAGCAGTGAAGGGGGCCAGGATGAAAAACTGTTTTTT. This gives the protein CASSEGGQDEKLFF.

This clonotype was detected a few times. One end of the junction does not line up with germline, which may come from a read error. The genes are TRBV20-1 and TRBJ1-4, with D perhaps matching TRBD1 (6 bases). Germline CDR1 is DFQATT and CDR2 is SNEGSKA (reference sequence). The CDR3 is 11 amino acids. CDR3: CSVLLGDKTYF. CDR3 DNA sequence: TGCAGCGTACTGTTGGGGGACAAGACGTATTTT.

This sequence joins TRBV4-1 and TRBJ1-3, with 11 bases lining up with TRBD1. CDR3 size: 16 residues. Germline V gene sequence: CDR1 MGHRA, CDR2 YSYEKL. The junction had 2 bases not matched to a gene; V was cut back by 2 bases and J by 2 bases. For the CDR3, the DNA is TGCGCCAGCAGCCAAATGGGACAGGGGGCTGGAAACACCATATATTTT. It translates to CASSQMGQGAGNTIYF.

This clonotype has ten or more counts. The V call is TRBV11-2, the J call TRBJ2-7; no clear D gene. The CDR3 consists of 14 residues. CDR1 is SGHAT and CDR2 is FQNNGV in the germline V gene. Trimming shortened V by 5 bases and J by 9 bases, and 20 bases separated the two germline ends. The CDR3 protein is CASSASTYLTSQYF. CDR3 bases: TGTGCCAGCAGCGCTTCAACGTACCTGACTTCGCAGTACTTC.

This clonotype was seen more than once but under ten times. This chain joins TRBV29-1 and TRBJ2-6; D not certain. This CDR3 has 13 amino acids. The V and J ends lost 4 bases and 0 bases respectively, with 4 bases between them. Looked up from germline, CDR1 is SQVTM and CDR2 is ANQGSEA. The CDR3 DNA follows: TGCAGCGTTGCCGTCTCTGGGGCCAACGTCCTGACTTTC. It specifies CSVAVSGANVLTF.

This clonotype came up many times. The chain employs TRBV28 and TRBJ1-5; 7 bases fit TRBD1. J lost 0 bases, V lost 6 bases, and 11 bases had no gene match. Per the germline V gene, CDR1 is MDHEN and CDR2 is SYDVKM. The CDR3 runs 17 residues. Here the CDR3 reads CASRLADGTASNQPQHF. CDR3 nucleotide sequence: TGTGCCAGCAGATTAGCCGATGGGACAGCTAGCAATCAGCCCCAGCATTTT.

This clonotype was seen ten or more times. This chain connects TRBV20-1 to TRBJ1-1, with D uncertain. The CDR3 totals 13 residues. Germline-derived CDR1 and CDR2 are DFQATT and SNEGSKA (reference sequence). The V end was cut by 3 bases, the J end by 0 bases, with 8 bases between. CDR3 in amino acids: CSASVAMNTEAFF. The CDR3 region has the DNA TGCAGTGCTAGCGTGGCGATGAACACTGAAGCTTTCTTT.

This clonotype turned up a few times. V and J are TRBV24-1 and TRBJ2-2; no clear D gene. This CDR3 region has 15 residues. Germline assignment: CDR1 KGHDR and CDR2 SFDVKD. Trimming shortened V by 0 bases and J by 4 bases, and 8 bases separated the two germline ends. The DNA for the CDR3 is TGTGCCACCAGTGATTTGTGGGATTCCACCGGGGAGCTGTTTTTT. Encoded protein: CATSDLWDSTGELFF.

This clonotype was observed a few times. The rearrangement links TRBV7-9 to TRBJ2-1; 11 positions match TRBD2. Trimming removed 4 bases from V and 7 bases from J; junction bases left unmatched: 12. The CDR3 has 17 residues. From germline, CDR1 is SEHNR and CDR2 FQNEAQ (reference sequence). The CDR3 loop is CASSSPRIAGGSNEQFF. The CDR3, as DNA: TGTGCCAGCAGCTCTCCCCGGATAGCGGGGGGGTCTAATGAGCAGTTCTTC.

This chain joins TRBV28 and TRBJ2-5; 8 nucleotides align to TRBD2. Per the germline V gene, CDR1 is MDHEN and CDR2 is SYDVKM. The CDR3 is made up of 15 amino acids. J gave up 2 bases and V 7 bases, and 9 bases lay outside the gene matches. In DNA, the CDR3 is TGTGCCAGCACCTCTGCGGGGGGACGGCAAGAGACCCAGTACTTC. Encoded protein: CASTSAGGRQETQYF.

This clonotype has only a few counts. This sequence joins TRBV13 and TRBJ2-7; possible D gene TRBD1, 6 bases. The CDR3 is 14 amino acids. Germline V gene lookup returns CDR1 PRHDT and CDR2 FYEKMQ (reference sequence). V lost 5 bases and J 7 bases, leaving 18 bases between the germline ends. CDR3 DNA sequence: TGTGCCAGCAGCCCCCGACCTACAGGGTTTGAGCAGTACTTC. The encoded protein is CASSPRPTGFEQYF.

This clonotype turned up a few times. A much larger clone lies a single base off, so this may be a read error. This chain uses TRBV6-5 with TRBJ1-1, with TRBD1 matching 9 bases. With 4 bases clipped from V and 3 bases from J, the junction kept 3 bases outside the gene matches. CDR1 and CDR2 (germline): MNHEY, SVGAGI. CDR3 size: 14 residues. For the CDR3, the DNA is TGTGCCAGCAGTTGGGACAGGGCGGACACTGAAGCTTTCTTT. Its protein product is CASSWDRADTEAFF.

This clonotype occurred a few times. The chain couples TRBV13 to TRBJ2-7; D may be TRBD2 (6 bases). Germline V gene data show CDR1 as PRHDT and CDR2 as FYEKMQ (reference sequence). The CDR3 totals 13 residues. Trimming took 5 bases from V and 7 from J, leaving 15 bases between them. The CDR3 bases are TGTGCCAGCAGCCAAGGTGGGGGAGGAGAGCAGTACTTC. As protein: CASSQGGGGEQYF.

This chain links TRBV2 with TRBJ2-6, with 7 nucleotides matching TRBD1. Unmatched junction bases numbered 11, after V lost 8 bases and J lost 4 bases. Per the germline V gene, CDR1 is SNHLY and CDR2 is FYNNEI. This CDR3 region has 16 residues. The DNA of the CDR3 is TGTGCCAGCGGTACAGGGGCCCTTGGGGGGGCCAACGTCCTGACTTTC. Its protein is CASGTGALGGANVLTF.

The sample holds many counts of this clonotype. The rearrangement joins TRBV6-1 to TRBJ1-2; TRBD1 might be the D (5 bases). This CDR3 has 16 residues. Germline V gene lookup returns CDR1 MNHNS and CDR2 SASEGT. V lost 5 bases, J lost 5 bases, and 21 bases lay in between. The CDR3 DNA reads TGTGCCAGCAGTAACCCGGGACGGGTGGGAGGGTATGGCTACACCTTC. This sequence encodes CASSNPGRVGGYGYTF.

This clonotype appeared a few times. The chain couples TRBV12-5 to TRBJ2-7; D may be TRBD1 (5 bases). Deletions cut 0 bases from V and 2 bases from J, with 20 bases between. CDR3 length equals 18 residues. Germline V gene sequence: CDR1 LGHNT, CDR2 FRNRAP. This CDR3 reads CASGLVLTVTGRPYEQYF. CDR3 bases: TGTGCTAGTGGTTTGGTACTGACAGTAACAGGACGCCCCTACGAGCAGTACTTC.

In its sample, this clonotype was seen many times. The V call is TRBV12-3 or TRBV12-4, the J call TRBJ1-1; 7 bases fit TRBD1. The CDR3 length is 14 residues. V trimming: 6 bases; J trimming: 0 bases; junction bases outside the gene matches: 4. This CDR3 is CASRETGLNTEAFF. The CDR3 DNA follows: TGTGCCAGCAGAGAGACAGGGTTGAACACTGAAGCTTTCTTT.

A few counts support this clonotype. The V and J genes are TRBV10-3 and TRBJ2-1; TRBD2 might be the D (5 bases). The ends were cut back, 6 bases at V and 8 bases at J, with 14 bases in the middle. Germline CDR1 and CDR2: ENHRY and SYGVKD. The CDR3 covers 13 residues. The CDR3 sequence is CAISPGLTDEQFF. The DNA for the CDR3 is TGTGCCATCAGCCCCGGACTCACCGATGAGCAGTTCTTC.

This clonotype was counted at least ten times. The genes are TRBV11-2 and TRBJ2-3, with 8 positions matching TRBD2. Germline V gives CDR1 SGHAT, CDR2 FQNNGV. After removal of 5 bases from V and 5 bases from J, the junction contained 12 bases not matched to a gene. The CDR3 runs to 16 residues. CDR3: CASSPSEGLAGDTQYF. Here the CDR3 DNA reads TGTGCCAGCAGCCCCTCGGAAGGACTAGCAGGAGATACGCAGTATTTT.

This clonotype occurred many times. The rearrangement joins TRBV5-5 to TRBJ1-4; 7 nucleotides align to TRBD1. The V segment lost 4 bases and the J segment 5 bases; nucleotides outside the gene matches: 8. Per the germline V gene, CDR1 is SGHKS and CDR2 is YYEKEE (reference sequence). The CDR3 length is 15 residues. The CDR3 reads CASSTRQGQNEKLFF. The CDR3 nucleotides are TGTGCCAGCAGCACCCGACAGGGACAAAATGAAAAACTGTTTTTT.

This clonotype was found many times. This chain joins TRBV3-1 and TRBJ1-1; D perhaps matches TRBD1 (6 bases). CDR3 size: 13 residues. From germline, CDR1 is LGHDT and CDR2 YNNKEL (reference sequence). Deletions cut 4 bases from V and 7 bases from J, with 13 bases between. The CDR3 reads CASSRTVNGEAFF. The DNA for the CDR3 is TGTGCCAGCAGCCGGACAGTAAACGGTGAAGCTTTCTTT. Based on the CDR3 plus reference TRBV3-1 and TRBJ1-1, the full variable domain is DTAVSQTPKYLVTQMGNDKSIKCEQNLGHDTMYWYKQDSKKFLKIMFSYNNKELIINETVPNRFSPKSPDKAHLNLHINSLELGDSAVYFCASSRTVNGEAFFGQGTRLTVV.

At least ten counts were recorded for this clonotype. The chain recombines TRBV6-1 with TRBJ1-1; D remains unclear. Germline V gene sequence: CDR1 MNHNS, CDR2 SASEGT. This CDR3 comprises 13 residues. V was cut by 6 bases and J by 5 bases, with 13 bases left in between. The CDR3 DNA reads TGTGCCAGCAGAGGATCAGGTGGGACTGAAGCTTTCTTT. Translated, it gives CASRGSGGTEAFF.

This clonotype was seen more than once but under ten times. The chain employs TRBV19 and TRBJ1-5; D is perhaps TRBD1 (6 bases). V was cut by 6 bases and J by 0 bases, with 12 bases left in between. The CDR3 runs to 15 residues. The V gene's germline CDR1 is LNHDA and CDR2 SQIVND (reference sequence). CDR3: CASSDRIYSNQPQHF. In DNA, the CDR3 is TGTGCCAGTAGCGACAGGATTTATAGCAATCAGCCCCAGCATTTT.